The 29 T cell receptor beta chains below all came from one sample that was sequenced in a study of shared clonotypes between healthy human individuals. Assay used: immunoSEQ multiplex PCR; TCRdb lists only in-frame clones, some missing. Of roughly 2 million clones detected, 85% to 95% appear once; the ten largest clones hold 0.13%. Sequencing was done on a sample of naive CD4+ T cells sorted from blood. This sample's subset: CD45RA+ positively selected. The source of these receptors is a man younger than 35 in good health.

V usage is TRBV9 and J usage is TRBJ1-6; 9 bases match TRBD1. Per the germline V gene, CDR1 is SGDLS and CDR2 is YYNGEE. After removal of 4 bases from V and 8 bases from J, the junction contained 7 bases not matched to a gene. This CDR3 contains 15 residues. The CDR3 protein is CASSLSGTGYSPLHF. For the CDR3, the DNA is TGTGCCAGCAGCTTATCCGGGACAGGGTATTCACCCCTCCACTTT.

Concerning this clone itself: The same CDR3 can be traced to other DNA sequences in this sample. The V and J genes are TRBV5-4 and TRBJ1-6, with TRBD1 as a possible D gene (6 bases). The V end lost 0 bases, the J end lost 3 bases, and 7 bases lay between the germline ends. The germline V gene has CDR1 SGHNT and CDR2 YYREEE (reference sequence). The CDR3 length is 15 residues. CDR3 sequence reads: CASSLGGGYNSPLHF. CDR3 DNA sequence: TGTGCCAGCAGCTTGGGAGGGGGCTATAATTCACCCCTCCACTTT.

The chain has TRBV6-1 and TRBJ2-3; 8 bases map to TRBD1. The V gene end was trimmed by 6 bases and the J gene end by 1 base; junction bases not matched to a gene: 3. CDR1 is MNHNS, CDR2 SASEGT, per germline. The CDR3 consists of 14 residues. CDR3 nucleotides: TGTGCCAGCAGGAAGACAGGGGGCACAGATACGCAGTATTTT. Its translation is CASRKTGGTDTQYF.

The V call is TRBV30, the J call TRBJ2-5; TRBD1 matches at 7 bases. The CDR3 runs 13 residues. Losses at the gene ends were 5 bases for V and 4 bases for J; bases not matched to a gene: 7. Germline CDR1 GTSNPN, CDR2 SVGIG (reference sequence). The CDR3 spells CAWGGQPGETQYF. The CDR3 nucleotides are TGTGCCTGGGGGGGACAGCCGGGAGAGACCCAGTACTTC.

The chain couples TRBV29-1 to TRBJ1-2, with D maybe TRBD1 (6 bases). V was cut by 8 bases and J by 4 bases, with 20 bases left in between. The CDR3 totals 14 residues. Per the germline V gene, CDR1 is SQVTM and CDR2 is ANQGSEA. The CDR3 DNA follows: TGCAGCTACCGTGCGTCGACAGGAGGCTATGGCTACACCTTC. Translating it yields CSYRASTGGYGYTF.

J is TRBJ2-7 and V is TRBV18, with 10 bases matching TRBD2. V lost 8 bases and J lost 2; bases outside the gene matches: 12. Germline loops: CDR1 KGHSH, CDR2 LQKENI. The CDR3 contains 16 residues. CDR3 DNA sequence: TGTGCCAGCCACGGGGCTAGCGGGGGCCTTACCTACGAGCAGTACTTC. Residues: CASHGASGGLTYEQYF.

With respect to this clone: This specimen includes other DNA sequences encoding the same CDR3. This rearrangement joins TRBV30 to TRBJ1-2; D may be TRBD1 (6 bases). This CDR3 comprises 12 residues. Trimming removed 1 base from V and 3 bases from J, with 6 bases in between. Germline V lookup: CDR1 GTSNPN, CDR2 SVGIG (reference sequence). The CDR3 loop is CAWSAGDYGYTF. In nucleotides, the CDR3 is TGTGCCTGGAGTGCAGGGGACTATGGCTACACCTTC. Supplemented by reference TRBV30 and TRBJ1-2, the full variable domain reads SQTIHQWPATLVQPVGSPLSLECTVEGTSNPNLYWYRQAAGRGLQLLFYSVGIGQISSEVPQNLSASRPQDRQFILSSKKLLLSDSGFYLCAWSAGDYGYTFGSGTRLTVV.

This chain links TRBV5-1 with TRBJ2-7, with D hard to call. Trimming took 4 bases from V and 2 from J, leaving 19 bases between them. Looked up from germline, CDR1 is SGHRS and CDR2 is YFSETQ. This CDR3 has 16 residues. CDR3 sequence: CASSQVPGSITYEQYF. CDR3 nucleotides: TGCGCCAGCAGCCAGGTCCCGGGTTCCATTACCTACGAGCAGTACTTC.

The gene calls are TRBV5-1 and TRBJ2-7, with D perhaps TRBD2 (6 bases). The CDR3 has 16 residues. Germline V gene lookup returns CDR1 SGHRS and CDR2 YFSETQ. V was clipped by 0 bases and J by 3 bases, with 16 bases between them. In DNA, the CDR3 is TGCGCCAGCAGCTTGGACGGGGGAAAAAATCACTACGAGCAGTACTTC. Protein product: CASSLDGGKNHYEQYF. The full variable domain, in which reference TRBV5-1 and TRBJ2-7 provide the parts outside the CDR3, is KAGVTQTPRYLIKTRGQQVTLSCSPISGHRSVSWYQQTPGQGLQFLFEYFSETQRNKGNFPGRFSGRQFSNSRSEMNVSTLELGDSALYLCASSLDGGKNHYEQYFGPGTRLTVT.

This clone was counted only a few times. Additional DNA sequences in this sample encode the identical CDR3. The rearrangement joins TRBV5-1 to TRBJ1-1; D unclear. CDR3 length: 11 amino acids. Germline CDR1 and CDR2: SGHRS and YFSETQ. V was pared by 2 bases and J by 6 bases, with 5 bases between. The CDR3 spells CASSFGPEAFF. The CDR3 DNA reads TGCGCCAGCAGCTTTGGACCTGAAGCTTTCTTT.

The chain recombines TRBV7-2 with TRBJ2-1; 7 positions match TRBD2. The trim removed 6 bases at V and 8 bases at J, leaving 10 bases unmatched. This CDR3 has 14 residues. In germline, CDR1 is SGHTA, CDR2 FQGNSA. CDR3 nucleotide sequence: TGTGCCAGCAGTATAGGGACTATCTGGGATGAGCAGTTCTTC. It yields the protein CASSIGTIWDEQFF.

The rearrangement uses TRBV5-4 and TRBJ1-3; a weak D match, TRBD1 (6 bases). This CDR3 spans 16 amino acids. The germline gives CDR1 SGHNT, CDR2 YYREEE (reference sequence). The V end was cut by 3 bases, the J end by 0 bases, with 13 bases between. The CDR3 is CASSSNDRFSGNTIYF. CDR3 bases: TGTGCCAGCAGCTCGAACGACAGGTTCTCTGGAAACACCATATATTTT.

The count of this clone is one. The V gene is TRBV18, the J gene TRBJ2-5; D may match TRBD1 or TRBD2 (5 bases each). CDR3 length: 17 residues. V was cut by 0 bases and J by 4 bases, with 18 bases left in between. CDR1 KGHSH and CDR2 LQKENI come from the germline V gene. The CDR3 loop is CASSPPMGVGTRETQYF. CDR3 nucleotides: TGTGCCAGCTCACCACCGATGGGTGTTGGGACCCGAGAGACCCAGTACTTC.

V and J are TRBV5-6 and TRBJ2-5; D remains ambiguous. Germline CDR1 SGHDT, CDR2 YYEEEE. Deletions cut 2 bases from V and 5 bases from J, with 13 bases between. The CDR3 runs 14 residues. CDR3 loop: CASSFPEQWETQYF. CDR3 coding DNA: TGTGCCAGCAGCTTTCCGGAACAGTGGGAGACCCAGTACTTC.

The rearrangement links TRBV30 to TRBJ2-1; no firm D call. Germline V CDR1 and CDR2: GTSNPN, SVGIG (reference sequence). The CDR3 contains 11 residues. The V and J ends lost 2 bases and 6 bases respectively, with 5 bases between them. The CDR3 DNA is TGTGCCTGGAGTCGGTTCAATGAGCAGTTCTTC. As protein: CAWSRFNEQFF.

The chain is built from TRBV7-9 and TRBJ1-6, with 8 bases lining up with TRBD1. Losses at the gene ends were 3 bases for V and 9 bases for J; bases not matched to a gene: 4. This CDR3 has 14 residues. Germline assignment: CDR1 SEHNR and CDR2 FQNEAQ (reference sequence). For the CDR3, the DNA is TGTGCCAGCAGCTTGAAGGGGACAGGTTCACCCCTCCACTTT. This codes for CASSLKGTGSPLHF. The full variable domain, rest sourced from reference TRBV7-9 and TRBJ1-6, is DTGVSQNPRHKITKRGQNVTFRCDPISEHNRLYWYRQTLGQGPEFLTYFQNEAQLEKSRLLSDRFSAERPKGSFSTLEIQRTEQGDSAMYLCASSLKGTGSPLHFGNGTRLTVT.

The CDR3: CASRSGAYSYEQYF. The CDR3 DNA reads as TGTGCCAGCAGATCCGGGGCCTACTCCTACGAGCAGTACTTC. This sequence joins TRBV6-5 and TRBJ2-7; D is tentatively TRBD1 or TRBD2 (5 bases each). Trimming took off 6 bases at V and 0 bases at J, with 12 bases between the two ends. The CDR3 length is 14 residues. The germline V gene has CDR1 MNHEY and CDR2 SVGAGI.

The V and J genes are TRBV19 and TRBJ1-1; D gene unclear. Germline CDR1 reads LNHDA; CDR2 reads SQIVND (reference sequence). V was trimmed by 3 bases and J by 1 base, leaving 12 bases between them. This CDR3 comprises 15 residues. The CDR3 DNA reads TGTGCCAGTAGTATCGCTGGCGTAACGAACACTGAAGCTTTCTTT. It encodes CASSIAGVTNTEAFF.

In this sample, this clone turned up once. The rearrangement links TRBV15 to TRBJ1-1; D is ambiguous. The CDR3 spans 14 residues. Germline V gene lookup returns CDR1 LNHNV and CDR2 YYDKDF (reference sequence). Between the trimmed V and J ends, which lost 3 bases and 6 bases, there was a span of 14 bases. In DNA, the CDR3 is TGTGCCACCAGCAGGGACTCTATTCGCGCTGAAGCTTTCTTT. This sequence encodes CATSRDSIRAEAFF.

This chain connects TRBV10-3 to TRBJ2-5; 10 bases fit TRBD2. V gave up 0 bases and J gave up 5 bases; unmatched junction bases: 3. Germline V gives CDR1 ENHRY, CDR2 SYGVKD. This CDR3 region has 15 residues. As DNA, the CDR3 is TGTGCCATCAGTGAGTCAGAAGCGGGAGGGGAGACCCAGTACTTC. Residues: CAISESEAGGETQYF.

With regard to this clone: One junction end does not reproduce the germline sequence, and a read error may be involved. The CDR3 DNA reads as TGTGCCAGCAGCTTAATGTTAGCCTCCAACGAGCAGTACTTC. Protein: CASSLMLASNEQYF. V and J are TRBV7-2 and TRBJ2-7; no definite D call. CDR1 and CDR2 from the germline V gene are SGHTA and FQGNSA. The CDR3 contains 14 residues.

This clone was picked up one time. The chain couples TRBV7-2 to TRBJ2-1, with 10 bases matching TRBD2. J gave up 7 bases and V 1 base, and 4 bases lay outside the gene matches. The CDR3 covers 15 residues. The germline CDR1 and CDR2 sequences are SGHTA and FQGNSA. CDR3 sequence: CASSLETSGWNEQFF. In DNA, the CDR3 is TGTGCCAGCAGCTTAGAGACTAGCGGGTGGAATGAGCAGTTCTTC.

The V call is TRBV19, the J call TRBJ1-2, with no clear D. V lost 1 base, J lost 4 bases, and 7 bases lay in between. The CDR3 extends over 13 amino acids. Looked up from germline, CDR1 is LNHDA and CDR2 is SQIVND (reference sequence). The CDR3 loop is CASSIARSYGYTF. The CDR3 bases are TGTGCCAGTAGTATAGCGCGCAGCTATGGCTACACCTTC.

This clone appeared once. This chain uses TRBV27 with TRBJ1-4, with no clear D. Trimming removed 0 bases from V and 3 bases from J, with 11 bases in between. This CDR3 contains 16 residues. The germline V gene encodes CDR1 MNHEY and CDR2 SMNVEV (reference sequence). CDR3 amino acids: CASSLSLAGPNEKLFF. The CDR3 nucleotides are TGTGCCAGCAGTTTATCGTTGGCAGGACCTAATGAAAAACTGTTTTTT.

Details on this clone: The identical CDR3 is also encoded by other nucleotide sequences in the sample. The rearrangement links TRBV10-3 to TRBJ2-7; D ambiguous. V dropped 10 bases and J dropped 1 base, with 8 bases sitting between them. Germline V CDR1 and CDR2: ENHRY, SYGVKD. The CDR3 sequence is 11 residues long. The DNA of the CDR3 is TGTGCCACTGGGCTTTCCTACGAGCAGTACTTC. Protein product: CATGLSYEQYF.

The chain links TRBV6-1 to TRBJ1-5; possibly TRBD1 for D (6 bases). Deletions cut 2 bases from V and 6 bases from J, with 8 bases between. Looked up from germline, CDR1 is MNHNS and CDR2 is SASEGT. The CDR3 runs 13 residues. CDR3 sequence (DNA): TGTGCCAGCAGTGAAAGGGGGACTCAGCCCCAGCATTTT. This sequence encodes CASSERGTQPQHF.

The chain is built from TRBV27 and TRBJ1-3; tentatively, D is TRBD1 (6 bases). V was shortened by 3 bases and J by 7 bases, with 10 bases between the two germline ends. The CDR3 is 13 residues long. Germline V gene sequence: CDR1 MNHEY, CDR2 SMNVEV (reference sequence). CDR3 coding DNA: TGTGCCAGCAGTTTCCTAGGGGGGAACACCATATATTTT. It specifies CASSFLGGNTIYF.

V gene TRBV5-1 combines with J gene TRBJ2-2; the D is unclear. Trimming took off 3 bases at V and 2 bases at J, with 17 bases between the two ends. The CDR3 spans 17 residues. Germline values: CDR1 SGHRS, CDR2 YFSETQ. The CDR3 is CASSSTSEQVNTGELFF. The CDR3 DNA sequence: TGCGCCAGCAGCTCTACGTCTGAGCAGGTAAACACCGGGGAGCTGTTTTTT. Full variable domain (remainder filled in from reference TRBV5-1 and TRBJ2-2): KAGVTQTPRYLIKTRGQQVTLSCSPISGHRSVSWYQQTPGQGLQFLFEYFSETQRNKGNFPGRFSGRQFSNSRSEMNVSTLELGDSALYLCASSSTSEQVNTGELFFGEGSRLTVL.

This chain joins TRBV18 and TRBJ2-3, with 10 nucleotides matching TRBD2. With V trimmed by 2 bases and J by 5 bases, 13 bases remained unmatched. Looked up from germline, CDR1 is KGHSH and CDR2 is LQKENI. This CDR3 spans 18 amino acids. CDR3 bases: TGTGCCAGCTCACCAATCCTGTCGCTAGCGGGAGTTCAAGATACGCAGTATTTT. Encoded protein: CASSPILSLAGVQDTQYF.